These T cell receptor beta chains were read from a single sample in a study of T cell repertoires in cytomegalovirus infection. One entry per CDR3 protein results from TCRdb running MiXCR on the reads. Of 150,000 to 200,000 distinct CDR3 sequences listed, roughly an eighth are singletons. Sample: PBMCs. The receptors derive from a human donor in good health (CMV status not recorded). Some clones in this sample may be carry-over from other donors' samples. CDR3s include the opening cysteine and the closing phenylalanine or tryptophan. A D gene is named only where the DNA matches it firmly. Size tells how often a clone was seen (once, few, many) or the class of an expanded clone, and some rows leave it out.

cdr3_aa cdr3_nt clone_size j_call v_call d_call
CASSLSSLLLNTGELFF TGTGCCAGCAGCTTATCTTCCCTCCTCCTTAACACCGGGGAGCTGTTTTTT many TRBJ2-2 TRBV7-9 -
CASSLEPSGNQPQHF TGCGCCAGCAGCTTGGAACCTTCGGGCAATCAGCCCCAGCATTTT - TRBJ1-5 TRBV5-1 -
CASSLGIGAYNEQFF TGTGCCAGCAGCTTAGGGATCGGCGCCTACAATGAGCAGTTCTTC few TRBJ2-1 TRBV7-3 -
CASSLRQSNEKLFF TGTGCCAGCAGCTTACGGCAGTCTAATGAAAAACTGTTTTTT many TRBJ1-4 TRBV7-2 -
CATSIGQGRVTGELFF TGTGCCACCTCGATTGGGCAGGGACGAGTCACCGGGGAGCTGTTTTTT many TRBJ2-2 TRBV24-1 -
CASSLARGPKTEAFF TGTGCCAGCAGCTTAGCGAGGGGGCCAAAAACTGAAGCTTTCTTT few TRBJ1-1 TRBV7-6 TRBD1
CASSFKDTQYF TGTGCCAGCAGTTTTAAAGATACGCAGTATTTT many TRBJ2-3 TRBV12-3/TRBV12-4 -
CSVLPGHRLDTQYF TGCAGCGTACTTCCGGGACATCGTTTAGATACGCAGTATTTT many TRBJ2-3 TRBV29-1 -
CASRRGASGGYNEQFF TGCGCCAGCAGGCGTGGGGCTAGCGGGGGTTACAATGAGCAGTTCTTC many TRBJ2-1 TRBV4-1 TRBD2
CASSSIQGSGNTIYF TGTGCCAGCAGTTCCATCCAGGGCTCTGGAAACACCATATATTTT few TRBJ1-3 TRBV6-1 -
CASSSRGGLSTEAFF TGTGCCAGCAGTTCAAGGGGGGGCCTGAGCACTGAAGCTTTCTTT few TRBJ1-1 TRBV12-3/TRBV12-4 -
CASSSGGASRTGELFF TGTGCCAGCAGCTCAGGGGGCGCAAGTCGAACCGGGGAGCTGTTTTTT - TRBJ2-2 TRBV5-4 TRBD1
CSAPQRGDHGTEAFF TGCAGCGCCCCACAACGGGGAGATCACGGCACTGAAGCTTTCTTT many TRBJ1-1 TRBV29-1 -
CSVAKWWTGNEQYF TGCAGCGTTGCCAAATGGTGGACAGGGAACGAGCAGTACTTC few TRBJ2-7 TRBV29-1 TRBD1
CASRIIAESDTQYF TGTGCCAGCAGAATTATAGCGGAGTCAGATACGCAGTATTTT few TRBJ2-3 TRBV28 -
CASSLIEELQETQYF TGTGCCAGCAGCTTGATTGAGGAACTCCAAGAGACCCAGTACTTC few TRBJ2-5 TRBV5-6 -
CSVDELAGGETQYF TGCAGCGTTGATGAACTAGCGGGAGGAGAGACCCAGTACTTC - TRBJ2-5 TRBV29-1 TRBD2
CASSYREAEAFF TGTGCCAGCAGTTACAGGGAAGCTGAAGCTTTCTTT many TRBJ1-1 TRBV6-1 -
CASSLAPGSTDTQYF TGTGCCAGCAGCTTAGCCCCCGGGTCCACAGATACGCAGTATTTT many TRBJ2-3 TRBV7-2 -
CASSEVRALGNEQYF TGTGCCAGCAGTGAAGTCCGGGCCCTGGGGAACGAGCAGTACTTC few TRBJ2-7 TRBV2 -
CASSPGPSGSGKGANVLTF TGTGCCAGTAGTCCCGGCCCCTCAGGAAGCGGTAAAGGGGCCAACGTCCTGACTTTC few TRBJ2-6 TRBV19 -
CSVDGGVHGAFF TGCAGCGTTGATGGAGGAGTCCACGGAGCTTTCTTT - TRBJ1-1 TRBV29-1 -
CASSSPGGKVFQNSPLHF TGTGCCAGCAGTTCGCCCGGTGGGAAGGTGTTTCAAAACTCACCCCTCCACTTT many TRBJ1-6 TRBV28 -